Below are 27 T cell receptor beta chains sequenced from a single sample in a study of beta chain features in type 1 diabetes. The sequenced template was cDNA made from the entire isolated RNA. Generated by immunoSEQ multiplex PCR, the TCRdb table keeps only in-frame clones and is missing some. The table lists under 300,000 clones, 27% of them singletons. The sequencing input was central memory CD4+ T cells from blood. The receptors here all came from a man aged 25 to 40 in good health.

The chain recombines TRBV6-5 with TRBJ2-5; 8 nucleotides align to TRBD2. Trimming at V came to 7 bases and at J to 5 bases, leaving 9 bases not matched to a gene. The CDR3 totals 14 residues. Germline V lookup: CDR1 MNHEY, CDR2 SVGAGI. The CDR3 region is CASTPSSGGETQYF. CDR3 sequence (DNA): TGTGCCAGCACCCCCTCTTCGGGGGGGGAGACCCAGTACTTC.

This rearrangement joins TRBV29-1 to TRBJ2-7, with 7 bases aligning to TRBD1. This CDR3 has 13 residues. V shed 7 bases, J shed 1 base, and the junction held 7 bases outside the gene matches. Germline V CDR1 and CDR2: SQVTM, ANQGSEA. The CDR3, as DNA: TGCAGCGCACGACAGGGATTTTCCTACGAGCAGTACTTC. As protein: CSARQGFSYEQYF.

This sequence joins TRBV5-1 and TRBJ2-3, with D possibly being TRBD1 (5 bases). The CDR3 has 13 amino acids. Per the germline V gene, CDR1 is SGHRS and CDR2 is YFSETQ. Trimming took 1 base from V and 4 from J, leaving 7 bases between them. Written as DNA, the CDR3 is TGCGCCAGCAGCTTGCCAGGGTCAGATACGCAGTATTTT. Protein: CASSLPGSDTQYF.

The chain uses TRBV5-1 and TRBJ2-1, with D maybe TRBD2 (6 bases). The CDR3 contains 15 residues. The V end was cut by 2 bases, the J end by 1 base, with 10 bases between. Germline CDR1 and CDR2: SGHRS and YFSETQ. The CDR3 here is CASSFGGESYNEQFF. For the CDR3, the DNA is TGCGCCAGCAGCTTTGGAGGGGAATCCTACAATGAGCAGTTCTTC.

This chain connects TRBV5-6 to TRBJ2-2; a possible D gene is TRBD1 (6 bases). This CDR3 region has 16 residues. Trimming removed 0 bases from V and 3 bases from J, with 12 bases in between. Per the germline V gene, CDR1 is SGHDT and CDR2 is YYEEEE. CDR3 sequence reads: CASSLVQGSYTGELFF. The CDR3 bases are TGTGCCAGCAGCTTGGTTCAGGGGAGTTACACCGGGGAGCTGTTTTTT.

This clone was picked up many times. This sequence joins TRBV10-3 and TRBJ1-2, with 7 nucleotides matching TRBD1. The length of the CDR3 is 13 residues. The germline V gene encodes CDR1 ENHRY and CDR2 SYGVKD. The ends lost 6 bases at V and 1 base at J; junction bases unmatched: 2. The CDR3 DNA reads as TGTGCCATCAGGGACAGGAGTAACTATGGCTACACCTTC. This codes for CAIRDRSNYGYTF.

A few counts support this clone. V is TRBV5-1 and J is TRBJ2-1, with 7 bases lining up with TRBD1. CDR3 length equals 15 residues. Germline V gives CDR1 SGHRS, CDR2 YFSETQ. The ends lost 3 bases at V and 4 bases at J; junction bases unmatched: 7. The chain's CDR3 is CASSYGTDRYNEQFF. CDR3 nucleotide sequence: TGCGCCAGCAGCTATGGGACAGACAGGTACAATGAGCAGTTCTTC.

This clone was seen repeatedly, ten times or more. V and J are TRBV4-3 and TRBJ2-1; either TRBD1 or TRBD2 may fit D (5 bases each). The CDR3 consists of 15 residues. Deletions cut 1 base from V and 0 bases from J, with 7 bases between. Germline CDR1 and CDR2: LGHNA and YSLEER. CDR3 amino acids: CASSQGGSSYNEQFF. For the CDR3, the DNA is TGCGCCAGCAGCCAAGGGGGGTCCTCCTACAATGAGCAGTTCTTC.

The V gene is TRBV2, the J gene TRBJ2-3, with 8 bases aligning to TRBD2. The germline V gene has CDR1 SNHLY and CDR2 FYNNEI. Germline trimming cut 8 bases from V and 4 bases from J; bases unmatched to any gene: 17. The CDR3 loop spans 17 amino acids. In nucleotides, the CDR3 is TGTGCCAGCGCCTACTTTAAAGCGGGAGAGGGAGCAGATACGCAGTATTTT. It specifies CASAYFKAGEGADTQYF.

This clone appeared many times. The chain is built from TRBV30 and TRBJ2-3; tentative D call: TRBD1 (5 bases). Deletions cut 3 bases from V and 7 bases from J, with 14 bases between. The CDR3 has 13 amino acids. CDR1 and CDR2 (germline): GTSNPN, SVGIG (reference sequence). CDR3 region: CAWRGPPAHTQYF. The DNA of the CDR3 is TGTGCCTGGAGGGGGCCCCCCGCTCATACGCAGTATTTT.

Concerning this clone itself: The same CDR3 can be traced to other DNA sequences in this sample. The rearrangement joins TRBV9 to TRBJ2-1; the match to TRBD2 covers 7 bases. The CDR3 spans 15 residues. Trimming removed 0 bases from V and 1 base from J; junction bases left unmatched: 1. Germline lookup yields CDR1 SGDLS and CDR2 YYNGEE. The CDR3 DNA follows: TGTGCCAGCAGCGTAGCGGGAGGATCCTACAATGAGCAGTTCTTC. Protein product: CASSVAGGSYNEQFF.

This clone showed up just a few times. The chain couples TRBV7-9 to TRBJ2-1; D may be TRBD1 (5 bases). Trimming took off 3 bases at V and 4 bases at J, with 13 bases between the two ends. This CDR3 is built from 15 residues. The germline CDR1 and CDR2 sequences are SEHNR and FQNEAQ (reference sequence). The CDR3 reads CASSFETGAYNEQFF. The DNA of the CDR3 is TGTGCCAGCAGCTTTGAAACAGGCGCGTACAATGAGCAGTTCTTC.

This clone was counted a few times. This chain uses TRBV6-1 with TRBJ2-5; 10 bases fit TRBD1. V gave up 4 bases and J gave up 5 bases; unmatched junction bases: 1. The V gene's germline CDR1 is MNHNS and CDR2 SASEGT. The CDR3 is 13 amino acids. CDR3 sequence (DNA): TGTGCCAGCAGTGTGGACAGGGGGGAGACCCAGTACTTC. As protein: CASSVDRGETQYF.

Written as DNA, the CDR3 is TGCAGCGTTGACAGGGCGTCCGAGACCCAGTACTTC. It encodes CSVDRASETQYF. V and J are TRBV29-1 and TRBJ2-5; D perhaps matches TRBD1 (5 bases). The CDR3 has 12 residues. V was clipped by 3 bases and J by 5 bases, with 10 bases between them. Germline V CDR1 and CDR2: SQVTM, ANQGSEA.

This rearrangement joins TRBV7-8 to TRBJ1-5; no definite D call. This CDR3 region has 18 residues. Trimming took off 2 bases at V and 9 bases at J, with 26 bases between the two ends. From germline, CDR1 is SGHVS and CDR2 FQNEAQ. CDR3 sequence reads: CASSLRALVEPSGPPQHF. The CDR3 DNA is TGTGCCAGCAGCTTAAGGGCCTTAGTGGAACCTAGCGGTCCGCCCCAGCATTTT.

The chain links TRBV6-5 to TRBJ2-4, with 8 positions matching TRBD1. The CDR3 contains 15 residues. CDR1 is MNHEY and CDR2 is SVGAGI in the germline V gene. The V gene end was trimmed by 6 bases and the J gene end by 3 bases; junction bases not matched to a gene: 7. As DNA, the CDR3 is TGTGCCAGCAGCCCTCAGGGGGCCGGCAAAAACATTCAGTACTTC. Translating it yields CASSPQGAGKNIQYF.

The rearrangement joins TRBV29-1 to TRBJ2-7, with D perhaps matching TRBD2 (6 bases). Germline V CDR1 and CDR2: SQVTM, ANQGSEA. Trimming removed 4 bases from V and 2 bases from J, with 18 bases in between. The CDR3 loop spans 15 amino acids. CDR3 in amino acids: CSVGRRLDLTYEQYF. As DNA, the CDR3 is TGCAGCGTTGGACGCAGACTAGACTTAACCTACGAGCAGTACTTC.

The table lists this clone with many counts. This sequence joins TRBV7-2 and TRBJ1-1; 7 bases map to TRBD1. Germline V CDR1 and CDR2: SGHTA, FQGNSA. J gave up 4 bases and V 5 bases, and 7 bases lay outside the gene matches. This CDR3 spans 14 amino acids. CDR3 in amino acids: CASSPQGIGTEAFF. The DNA of the CDR3 is TGTGCCAGCAGCCCACAGGGGATCGGCACTGAAGCTTTCTTT.

The chain recombines TRBV7-2 with TRBJ1-1; D may be TRBD1 (5 bases). Trimming shortened V by 4 bases and J by 4 bases, and 16 bases separated the two germline ends. Germline lookup yields CDR1 SGHTA and CDR2 FQGNSA. The CDR3 contains 15 residues. The CDR3 sequence: CASSSASGLGTEAFF. CDR3 DNA: TGTGCCAGCAGCTCTGCCTCGGGGCTCGGCACTGAAGCTTTCTTT.

This clone was seen a few times. CDR3 sequence (DNA): TGTGCCAGCAGTTTAGAGGGCAGAACGAGCCGTTTCGGGAGTGAGCAGTTCTTC. Amino acid sequence: CASSLEGRTSRFGSEQFF. V gene TRBV27 combines with J gene TRBJ2-1; D might be TRBD2 (6 bases). Between the trimmed V and J ends, which lost 2 bases and 9 bases, there was a span of 26 bases. CDR1 and CDR2 (germline): MNHEY, SMNVEV (reference sequence). The CDR3 loop spans 18 amino acids.

The rearrangement joins TRBV20-1 to TRBJ2-1, with a possible D match to TRBD2 (7 bases). The V gene's germline CDR1 is DFQATT and CDR2 SNEGSKA (reference sequence). The V gene lost 4 bases and the J gene lost 9 bases, with 10 bases spanning the gap. The CDR3 sequence is 11 residues long. The CDR3 region is CSAIRGGEQFF. In nucleotides, the CDR3 is TGCAGTGCTATTAGGGGGGGTGAGCAGTTCTTC.

The V and J genes are TRBV23-1 and TRBJ1-5; 7 bases map to TRBD1. TRBV23-1 is classed as an ORF, of uncertain function. The CDR3 sequence is 15 residues long. Trimming took 2 bases from V and 3 from J; bases not matched to a gene: 4. CDR3 coding DNA: TGCGCCAGCAGTCAACGGACAGGATTCAATCAGCCCCAGCATTTT. Protein sequence: CASSQRTGFNQPQHF.

This clone was seen a few times. The chain joins TRBV7-8 to TRBJ2-3; D is undetermined. Germline V gives CDR1 SGHVS, CDR2 FQNEAQ. CDR3 length: 14 amino acids. V lost 1 base, J lost 4 bases, and 9 bases lay in between. CDR3 bases: TGTGCCAGCAGCTTAGTAATGGGTGCAGATACGCAGTATTTT. The encoded protein is CASSLVMGADTQYF.

There are a few counts of this clone. The chain links TRBV11-2 to TRBJ2-5; 8 nucleotides match TRBD2. The V and J ends lost 2 bases and 4 bases, in that order; junction bases with no gene match: 6. CDR1 and CDR2 (germline): SGHAT, FQNNGV. This CDR3 comprises 15 residues. CDR3 amino acids: CASSLNGGVGETQYF. The CDR3 DNA sequence: TGTGCCAGCAGCTTAAACGGGGGGGTCGGAGAGACCCAGTACTTC. Full variable domain (missing parts from reference TRBV11-2 and TRBJ2-5): EAGVAQSPRYKIIEKRQSVAFWCNPISGHATLYWYQQILGQGPKLLIQFQNNGVVDDSQLPKDRFSAERLKGVDSTLKIQPAKLEDSAVYLCASSLNGGVGETQYFGPGTRLLVL.

This clone was counted between two and nine times. The identical CDR3 is also encoded by other nucleotide sequences in the sample. This chain joins TRBV7-2 and TRBJ2-5; D not certain. This CDR3 is built from 13 residues. V lost 4 bases, J lost 2 bases, and 8 bases lay in between. Looked up from germline, CDR1 is SGHTA and CDR2 is FQGNSA. The CDR3 DNA reads as TGTGCCAGCAGCTCCGGTACTCAAGAGACCCAGTACTTC. It specifies CASSSGTQETQYF.

V and J are TRBV28 and TRBJ2-7, with D maybe TRBD1 (6 bases). Germline V gene data show CDR1 as MDHEN and CDR2 as SYDVKM. The CDR3 length is 13 residues. The CDR3 region is CAVQGVPTYEQYF. CDR3 nucleotide sequence: TGTGCTGTACAGGGCGTTCCCACCTACGAGCAGTACTTC.

This clone was counted between two and nine times. This rearrangement joins TRBV5-1 to TRBJ2-1, with TRBD2 identical over 13 bases. The V gene's germline CDR1 is SGHRS and CDR2 YFSETQ. The ends lost 4 bases at V and 1 base at J; junction bases unmatched: 2. This CDR3 has 16 amino acids. The CDR3 spells CASSRGLAGSYNEQFF. Written as DNA, the CDR3 is TGCGCCAGCAGCCGGGGACTAGCGGGATCCTACAATGAGCAGTTCTTC.